A single sample is the source of the 11 T cell receptor beta chains below, sequenced in a study of T cells in Graves' hyperthyroidism and ophthalmopathy. RNA transcripts gave rise to amplified TCR beta CDR3 regions. The HTBI set primed first-round TCR CDR3 RT-PCR. Each CDR3 protein gets one entry after TCRdb re-called the multiplex PCR reads with MiXCR. The sample yields 650,000 to 800,000 distinct CDR3 sequences, just under 45% seen once. The specimen sequenced was peripheral blood or thyroid tissue (not recorded which). The receptors shown here come from an adult man with Graves' disease, either hyperthyroidism or ophthalmopathy (not recorded which).

Comments on this clonotype: This may come from a read error, since a much larger clone is one base off. This chain links TRBV10-3 with TRBJ1-3; D is possibly TRBD1 (5 bases). This CDR3 contains 18 residues. Germline assignment: CDR1 ENHRY and CDR2 SYGVKD. In nucleotides, the CDR3 is TGTGCCAGCAGTGAGTCGGGGCCGGACCGGAGGCCAGGAAACACCATATATTTT. Translated: CASSESGPDRRPGNTIYF.

V gene TRBV6-1 combines with J gene TRBJ2-7, with D perhaps TRBD2 (5 bases). The CDR3 extends over 14 amino acids. Germline assignment: CDR1 MNHNS and CDR2 SASEGT. V lost 6 bases and J lost 2, with 14 bases in between. For the CDR3, the DNA is TGTGCCAGCAGCGGAGGACTGGCAACCTACGAGCAGTACTTC. This gives the protein CASSGGLATYEQYF.

The gene calls are TRBV11-2 and TRBJ2-7, with 7 positions matching TRBD1. Germline-derived CDR1 and CDR2 are SGHAT and FQNNGV. V lost 6 bases to trimming and J lost 5 bases; unmatched junction nucleotides: 10. The CDR3 runs 14 residues. DNA for the CDR3: TGTGCCAGCAGTCAAGACAGGGCGCTGAACGAGCAGTACTTC. Protein: CASSQDRALNEQYF.

The chain employs TRBV6-5 and TRBJ2-7, with TRBD1 as a possible D gene (5 bases). Germline CDR1 is MNHEY and CDR2 is SVGAGI. CDR3 length: 13 amino acids. Trimming shortened V by 9 bases and J by 4 bases, and 16 bases separated the two germline ends. The CDR3 loop is CASGLGRAYEQYF. The CDR3 DNA is TGTGCCAGTGGTTTGGGCAGGGCGTACGAGCAGTACTTC.

The rearrangement joins TRBV20-1 to TRBJ2-7, with 9 bases that match TRBD2. With V trimmed by 4 bases and J by 2 bases, 6 bases remained unmatched. CDR1 is DFQATT and CDR2 is SNEGSKA in the germline V gene (reference sequence). The CDR3 is 14 amino acids. The CDR3 here is CSATGLAPPYEQYF. The CDR3 nucleotides read TGCAGTGCTACGGGACTAGCCCCCCCCTACGAGCAGTACTTC.

This clonotype was seen ten or more times. The rearrangement joins TRBV2 to TRBJ2-7; 7 bases are shared with TRBD1. With 5 bases clipped from V and 2 bases from J, the junction kept 3 bases outside the gene matches. The germline V gene has CDR1 SNHLY and CDR2 FYNNEI. This CDR3 comprises 13 residues. CDR3 nucleotides: TGTGCCAGCAGTCCGGACAGGACCTACGAGCAGTACTTC. Its translation: CASSPDRTYEQYF.

V is TRBV5-6 and J is TRBJ1-2, with D uncertain. V was cut by 2 bases and J by 6 bases, with 14 bases left in between. CDR1 and CDR2 (germline): SGHDT, YYEEEE. This CDR3 has 14 amino acids. CDR3: CASSFTQGMDGYTF. In DNA form, the CDR3 reads TGTGCCAGCAGCTTCACGCAAGGGATGGATGGCTACACCTTC.

The chain joins TRBV7-4 to TRBJ1-1; D is unresolved. V lost 7 bases, J lost 1 base, and 10 bases lay in between. CDR1 is SGHVT and CDR2 is SQSDAQ in the germline V gene. The CDR3 length is 13 residues. This chain's CDR3 is CASTQNPNTEAFF. Here the CDR3 DNA reads TGTGCCAGCACCCAGAACCCGAACACTGAAGCTTTCTTT.

The J gene is TRBJ2-7, the V gene TRBV12-5, with 9 bases aligning to TRBD1. V gave up 3 bases and J gave up 5 bases; unmatched junction bases: 5. This CDR3 is built from 14 residues. Germline CDR1 reads LGHNT; CDR2 reads FRNRAP. This chain's CDR3 is CASGFTDRGNEQYF. The CDR3 DNA reads TGTGCTAGTGGTTTTACGGACAGGGGCAACGAGCAGTACTTC. Combining the CDR3 with reference TRBV12-5 and TRBJ2-7 gives the whole variable domain DARVTQTPRHKVTEMGQEVTMRCQPILGHNTVFWYRQTMMQGLELLAYFRNRAPLDDSGMPKDRFSAEMPDATLATLKIQPSEPRDSAVYFCASGFTDRGNEQYFGPGTRLTVT.

The V and J genes are TRBV7-2 and TRBJ1-3; no definite D call. The CDR3 is made up of 18 amino acids. The germline V gene encodes CDR1 SGHTA and CDR2 FQGNSA. V gave up 2 bases and J gave up 0 bases, with 17 bases separating them. This CDR3 is CASSLMPPASASGNTIYF. The CDR3 DNA sequence: TGTGCCAGCAGCTTAATGCCCCCCGCCTCGGCCTCTGGAAACACCATATATTTT.

This clonotype has just a few counts. The chain has TRBV12-3 or TRBV12-4 and TRBJ2-5; no definite D call. The CDR3 loop spans 12 amino acids. Between the trimmed V and J ends, which lost 6 bases and 5 bases, there was a span of 10 bases. CDR3 protein: CASSGPSETQYF. DNA of the CDR3: TGTGCCAGCAGCGGGCCGTCGGAGACCCAGTACTTC.